This T cell receptor beta chain was profiled in a study of blood T cell repertoires in COVID-19. On the study more broadly: PBMCs, B-cell-depleted T cells, or T cells were the source of the cDNA or gDNA that made up the material.

CDR1 is KGHSH and CDR2 is LQKENI in the germline V gene. V was pared by 6 bases and J by 2 bases, with 7 bases of the junction left unmatched. The CDR3 is made up of 15 amino acids. Original methodology: Amplifying reference gene primers gave estimates of nucleated cell counts. Sequenced by immunoSEQ multiplex PCR; TCRdb stores in-frame clones only, minus some. V, J and clone size derive from that table, while D and trimming were established from the DNA sequence. The table records 250,000 or so clones, roughly 80% of them present only once. Source material: peripheral blood. The chain uses TRBV18 and TRBJ2-7, with TRBD2 identical over 10 bases. The sequence derives from a woman younger than 35 with acute or convalescent COVID-19. The CDR3 spells CASSLTSGVPYEQYF. For the CDR3, the DNA is TGTGCCAGCTCGTTAACTAGCGGGGTCCCCTACGAGCAGTACTTC.